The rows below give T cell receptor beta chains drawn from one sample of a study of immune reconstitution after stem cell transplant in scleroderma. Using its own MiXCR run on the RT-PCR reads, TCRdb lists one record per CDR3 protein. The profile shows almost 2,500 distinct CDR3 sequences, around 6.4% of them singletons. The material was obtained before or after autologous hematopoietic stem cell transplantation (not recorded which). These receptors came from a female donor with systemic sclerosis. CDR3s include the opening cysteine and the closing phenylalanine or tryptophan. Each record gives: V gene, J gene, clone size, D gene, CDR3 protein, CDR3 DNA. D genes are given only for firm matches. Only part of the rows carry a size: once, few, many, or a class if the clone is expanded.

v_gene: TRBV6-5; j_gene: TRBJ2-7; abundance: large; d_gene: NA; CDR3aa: CASSYSRQGTHEQYF; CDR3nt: TGTGCCAGCAGTTACTCGAGGCAGGGCACGCACGAGCAGTACTTC
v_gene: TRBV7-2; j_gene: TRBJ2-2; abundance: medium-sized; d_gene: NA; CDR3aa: CASSGGLYLGELFF; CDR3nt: TGTGCCAGCAGCGGCGGGCTATATCTAGGGGAGCTGTTTTTT
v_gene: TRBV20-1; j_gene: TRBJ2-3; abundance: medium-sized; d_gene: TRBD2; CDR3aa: CSPVLAGTDTQYF; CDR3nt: TGCAGTCCCGTACTAGCGGGTACAGATACGCAGTATTTT
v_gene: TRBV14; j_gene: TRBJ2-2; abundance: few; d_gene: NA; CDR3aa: CASSRDRPNTGELFF; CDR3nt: TGTGCCAGCAGTCGTGACAGACCGAACACCGGGGAGCTGTTTTTT
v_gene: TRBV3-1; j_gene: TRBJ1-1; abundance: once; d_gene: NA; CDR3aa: CASSPRVGNTEAFF; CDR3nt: TGTGCCAGCAGCCCTAGGGTTGGGAACACTGAAGCTTTCTTT
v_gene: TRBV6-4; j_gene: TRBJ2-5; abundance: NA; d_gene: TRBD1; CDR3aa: CASSDRGHQETQYF; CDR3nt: TGTGCCAGCAGTGACAGGGGGCATCAAGAGACCCAGTACTTC
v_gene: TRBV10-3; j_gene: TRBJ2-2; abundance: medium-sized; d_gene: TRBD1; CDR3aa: CAISDQGATTGELFF; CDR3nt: TGTGCCATCAGTGATCAGGGGGCGACCACCGGGGAGCTGTTTTTT
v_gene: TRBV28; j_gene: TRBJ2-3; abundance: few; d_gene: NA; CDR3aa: CASSSSSFYTDTQYF; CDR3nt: TGTGCCAGCAGCTCCTCATCCTTTTATACAGATACGCAGTATTTT
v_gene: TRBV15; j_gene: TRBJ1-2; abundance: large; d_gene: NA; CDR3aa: CATSRDMGLLYGYTF; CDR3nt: TGTGCCACCAGCAGAGATATGGGCCTTCTTTATGGCTACACCTTC
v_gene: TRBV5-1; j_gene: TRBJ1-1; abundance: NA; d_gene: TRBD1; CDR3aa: CASSLWTGNTEAFF; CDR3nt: TGCGCCAGCAGCCTCTGGACAGGGAACACTGAAGCTTTCTTT
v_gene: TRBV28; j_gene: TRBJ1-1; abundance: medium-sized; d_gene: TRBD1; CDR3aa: CASSLRRYWDSEATEAFF; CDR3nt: TGTGCCAGCAGTTTGAGGCGTTATTGGGACAGCGAAGCCACTGAAGCTTTCTTT
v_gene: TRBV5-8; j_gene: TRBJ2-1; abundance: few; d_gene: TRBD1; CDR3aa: CASSLGTGRHNEQFF; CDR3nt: TGTGCCAGCAGCCTGGGGACAGGTAGACACAATGAGCAGTTCTTC
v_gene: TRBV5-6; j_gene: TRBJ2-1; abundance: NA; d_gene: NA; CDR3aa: CAGSLRGNEQFF; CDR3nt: TGTGCCGGCAGCTTGCGGGGCAATGAGCAGTTCTTC
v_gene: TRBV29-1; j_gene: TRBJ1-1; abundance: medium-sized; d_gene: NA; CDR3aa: CSVGGGYTEAFF; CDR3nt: TGCAGCGTTGGAGGGGGTTACACTGAAGCTTTCTTT
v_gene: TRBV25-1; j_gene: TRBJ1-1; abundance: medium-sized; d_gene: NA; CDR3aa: CASSAGPNTEAFF; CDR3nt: TGTGCCAGCAGTGCAGGTCCGAACACTGAAGCTTTCTTT
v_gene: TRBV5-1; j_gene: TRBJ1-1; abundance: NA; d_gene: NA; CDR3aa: CASSLEGRITEAFF; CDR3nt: TGCGCCAGCAGCTTGGAGGGGCGGATTACTGAAGCTTTCTTT
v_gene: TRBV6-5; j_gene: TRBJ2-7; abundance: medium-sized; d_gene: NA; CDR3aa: CASSYSGSAQVF; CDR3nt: TGTGCCAGCAGTTACTCGGGTAGCGCCCAGGTCTTC
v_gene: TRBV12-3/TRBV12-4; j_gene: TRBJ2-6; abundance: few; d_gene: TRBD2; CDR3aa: CASSSIAGGNTGANVLTF; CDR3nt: TGTGCCAGCAGTTCCATAGCGGGAGGGAACACTGGGGCCAACGTCCTGACTTTC
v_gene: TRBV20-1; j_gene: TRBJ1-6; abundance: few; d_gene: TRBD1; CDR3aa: CSARYAGQDNSPLHF; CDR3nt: TGCAGTGCTAGATATGCGGGACAGGATAATTCACCCCTCCACTTT
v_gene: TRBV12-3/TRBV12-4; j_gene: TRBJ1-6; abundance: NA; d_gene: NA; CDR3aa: CASSPQVDSPLHF; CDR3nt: TGTGCCAGCAGTCCCCAAGTTGATTCACCCCTCCACTTT
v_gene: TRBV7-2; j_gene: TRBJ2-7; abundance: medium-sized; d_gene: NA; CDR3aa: CASSLAPGLAYEQYF; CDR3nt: TGTGCCAGCAGCTTAGCGCCAGGGTTGGCCTACGAGCAGTACTTC
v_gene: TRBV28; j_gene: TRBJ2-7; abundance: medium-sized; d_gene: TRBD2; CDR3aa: CASSFGGTASYEQYF; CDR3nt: TGTGCCAGCAGTTTCGGGGGGACCGCGTCCTACGAGCAGTACTTC
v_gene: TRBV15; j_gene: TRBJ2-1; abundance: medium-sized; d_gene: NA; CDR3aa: CATSREGLGLLGEQFF; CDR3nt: TGTGCCACCAGCAGAGAGGGTCTAGGACTACTGGGTGAGCAGTTCTTC
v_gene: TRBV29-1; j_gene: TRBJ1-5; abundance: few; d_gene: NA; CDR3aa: CSVADGFLGNQPQHF; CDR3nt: TGCAGCGTTGCTGACGGGTTCTTGGGGAATCAGCCCCAGCATTTT
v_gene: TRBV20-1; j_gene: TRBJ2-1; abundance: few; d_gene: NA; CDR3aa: CSGAGSNEQFF; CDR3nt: TGCAGCGGGGCAGGGTCCAATGAGCAGTTCTTC
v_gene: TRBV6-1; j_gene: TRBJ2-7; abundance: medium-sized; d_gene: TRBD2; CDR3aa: CASSHGLAGSGGGQYF; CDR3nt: TGTGCCAGCAGTCACGGACTAGCGGGGTCTGGTGGTGGGCAGTACTTC
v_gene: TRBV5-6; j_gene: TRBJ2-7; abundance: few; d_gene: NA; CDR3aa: CASSPDISSYEQYF; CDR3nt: TGTGCCAGCAGCCCCGACATCAGCTCCTACGAGCAGTACTTC
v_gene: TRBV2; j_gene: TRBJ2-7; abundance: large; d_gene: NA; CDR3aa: CASTLDAGYEQYF; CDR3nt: TGTGCCAGCACCCTCGATGCGGGGTATGAGCAGTACTTC
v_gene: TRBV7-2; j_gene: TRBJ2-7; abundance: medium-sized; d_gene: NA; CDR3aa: CASSLGDMEQYF; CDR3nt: TGTGCCAGCAGCTTAGGAGATATGGAGCAGTACTTC
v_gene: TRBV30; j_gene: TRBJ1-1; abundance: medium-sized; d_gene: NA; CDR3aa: CAWSVFPSEAFF; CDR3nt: TGTGCCTGGAGTGTATTCCCCTCTGAAGCTTTCTTT
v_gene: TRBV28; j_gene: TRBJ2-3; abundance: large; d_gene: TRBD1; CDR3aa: CASSLSGGPSTDTQYF; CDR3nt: TGTGCCAGCAGTTTATCAGGGGGTCCTAGCACAGATACGCAGTATTTT
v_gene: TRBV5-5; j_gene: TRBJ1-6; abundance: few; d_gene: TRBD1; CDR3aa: CASSFGGGGTANSPLHF; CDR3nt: TGTGCCAGCAGCTTCGGGGGTGGCGGGACAGCGAATTCACCCCTCCACTTT
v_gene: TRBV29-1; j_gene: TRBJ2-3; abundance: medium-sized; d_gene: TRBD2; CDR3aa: CSVKASGGTDTQYF; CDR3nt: TGCAGCGTCAAAGCTAGCGGGGGCACAGATACGCAGTATTTT
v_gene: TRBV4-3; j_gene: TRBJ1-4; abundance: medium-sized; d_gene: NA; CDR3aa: CASSQEGGTGSEKLFF; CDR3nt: TGCGCCAGCAGCCAAGAGGGTGGAACAGGGAGTGAAAAACTGTTTTTT
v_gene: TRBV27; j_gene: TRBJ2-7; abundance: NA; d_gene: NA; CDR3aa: CASTSVGTLREQYF; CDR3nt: TGTGCCAGCACGTCTGTGGGAACCCTGAGGGAGCAGTACTTC